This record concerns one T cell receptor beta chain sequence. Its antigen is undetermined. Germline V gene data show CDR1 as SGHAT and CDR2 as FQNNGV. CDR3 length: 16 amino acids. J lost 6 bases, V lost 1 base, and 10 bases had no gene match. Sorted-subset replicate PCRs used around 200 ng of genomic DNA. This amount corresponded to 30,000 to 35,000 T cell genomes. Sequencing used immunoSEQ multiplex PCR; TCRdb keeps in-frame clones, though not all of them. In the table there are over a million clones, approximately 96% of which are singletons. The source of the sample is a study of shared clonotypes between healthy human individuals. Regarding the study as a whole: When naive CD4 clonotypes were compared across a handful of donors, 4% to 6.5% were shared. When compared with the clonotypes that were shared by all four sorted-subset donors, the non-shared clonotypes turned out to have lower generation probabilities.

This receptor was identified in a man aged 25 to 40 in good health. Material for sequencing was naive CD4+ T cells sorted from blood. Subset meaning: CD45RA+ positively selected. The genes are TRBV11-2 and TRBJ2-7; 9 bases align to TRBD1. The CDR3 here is CASSLVGWTGVSEQYF. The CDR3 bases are TGTGCCAGCAGCTTAGTCGGGTGGACAGGGGTTTCCGAGCAGTACTTC. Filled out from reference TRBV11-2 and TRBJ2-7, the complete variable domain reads EAGVAQSPRYKIIEKRQSVAFWCNPISGHATLYWYQQILGQGPKLLIQFQNNGVVDDSQLPKDRFSAERLKGVDSTLKIQPAKLEDSAVYLCASSLVGWTGVSEQYFGPGTRLTVT.